This T cell receptor (beta chain) was captured in a study of T-cell reconstitution after alpha-beta-depleted transplantation in children. The authors prepared the TCRbeta library with unique molecular identifiers. TCRdb fed the PCR reads into MiXCR, producing one record per CDR3 protein. The sample lists under 250,000 distinct CDR3 sequences, roughly a quarter occurring once. This CDR3 has 18 amino acids. The germline V and J ends were trimmed by 3 bases and 1 base, with 22 bases remaining between them. Points on this clonotype: Its antigen is unidentified.

Study-level points and caveats: Where alpha-beta T cells came from about two months after transplant was reportedly several hundred expanded graft clones.

V gene TRBV12-3 or TRBV12-4 combines with J gene TRBJ2-7; D is possibly TRBD2 (6 bases). The sequence was collected from a female patient aged 2-9 years who had a stem cell transplant for congenital amegakaryocytic thrombocytopenia, so the T cells may come from the graft donor. The specimen was PBMCs, mostly from graft donor cells, collected 360 days after TCRalphabeta/CD19-depleted stem cell transplant. CDR3 nucleotide sequence: TGTGCCAGCAGTTTCTTGGCTAGCGTGAGTGCTAGTTCCTACGAGCAGTACTTC. Translating it yields CASSFLASVSASSYEQYF.